These 27 T cell receptor beta chains came from one sample sequenced in a study of T cell responses to AZD1222 COVID-19 vaccine (dated by TCRdb to the early 2020s). Libraries came from the immunoSEQ multiplex PCR assay. This immuneACCESS table, as held by TCRdb, lists in-frame sequences with V and J called but not all clones. Of the missing ones, under half trace to an unresolved V gene in checked studies; the others have no known cause. The sample table contains 100,000 to 150,000 clones; only one count was recorded for 80% to 95% of them. The ten biggest clones cover more than 0.95% of the sample. The time point label here, explained by the study, means: about 28 days (+/-7) after the second vaccine dose. The sample was peripheral blood, taken 28 days after the second AZD1222 dose. These receptors were collected from an adult who received the AZD1222 COVID-19 vaccine.

The J gene is TRBJ2-5, the V gene TRBV11-3; TRBD2 matches 10 bases. CDR1 and CDR2 from the germline V gene are SGHNT and YENEEA. CDR3 length equals 16 residues. J gave up 0 bases and V 5 bases, and 6 bases lay outside the gene matches. CDR3 nucleotide sequence: TGTGCCAGCAGCCGGGGACTAGCGATGGACCAAGAGACCCAGTACTTC. It codes for CASSRGLAMDQETQYF.

The chain carries TRBV10-3 and TRBJ1-1; D is perhaps TRBD1 (6 bases). V was pared by 6 bases and J by 2 bases, with 16 bases between. Germline values: CDR1 ENHRY, CDR2 SYGVKD. The CDR3 is 15 amino acids. The CDR3 is CAIRRLKQGNTEAFF. The CDR3 DNA reads TGTGCCATCAGGCGCCTCAAACAGGGTAACACTGAAGCTTTCTTT.

The J gene is TRBJ2-6, the V gene TRBV9; D is possibly TRBD1 (5 bases). V was cut by 4 bases and J by 0 bases, with 14 bases left in between. The CDR3 length is 17 residues. Germline CDR1 reads SGDLS; CDR2 reads YYNGEE. Here the CDR3 reads CASSLWNRLSGANVLTF. The DNA of the CDR3 is TGTGCCAGCAGCTTGTGGAACAGGCTCTCTGGGGCCAACGTCCTGACTTTC.

V and J are TRBV4-3 and TRBJ1-4; 10 bases match TRBD1. This CDR3 region has 17 residues. The trim removed 1 base at V and 7 bases at J, leaving 9 bases unmatched. CDR1 LGHNA and CDR2 YSLEER come from the germline V gene. The chain's CDR3 is CASSQVPRQGAGEKLFF. As DNA, the CDR3 is TGCGCCAGCAGCCAAGTACCGCGACAGGGGGCTGGTGAAAAACTGTTTTTT.

This chain joins TRBV7-2 and TRBJ2-5; D may match TRBD1 or TRBD2 (5 bases each). The CDR3 length is 16 residues. Germline V gene lookup returns CDR1 SGHTA and CDR2 FQGNSA. V was shortened by 2 bases and J by 5 bases, with 18 bases between the two germline ends. CDR3 protein: CASSLIVRGAGETQYF. CDR3 coding DNA: TGTGCCAGCAGCTTAATTGTCCGAGGGGCAGGGGAGACCCAGTACTTC.

V usage is TRBV11-3 and J usage is TRBJ2-3, with 7 bases fitting TRBD2. Germline lookup yields CDR1 SGHNT and CDR2 YENEEA. This CDR3 spans 15 amino acids. J lost 2 bases, V lost 5 bases, and 7 bases had no gene match. CDR3 sequence (DNA): TGTGCCAGCAGCAAGACTAGCAGGTCCACAGATACGCAGTATTTT. It specifies CASSKTSRSTDTQYF.

This CDR3 is CASRPPGGPESYEQYF. The CDR3 DNA follows: TGTGCCAGCAGACCCCCTGGGGGCCCTGAATCCTACGAGCAGTACTTC. The chain combines TRBV28 with TRBJ2-7; D is perhaps TRBD1 (6 bases). The CDR3 extends over 16 amino acids. The germline gives CDR1 MDHEN, CDR2 SYDVKM. The germline V and J ends were trimmed by 6 bases and 1 base, with 19 bases remaining between them. The full variable domain, rest sourced from reference TRBV28 and TRBJ2-7, is DVKVTQSSRYLVKRTGEKVFLECVQDMDHENMFWYRQDPGLGLRLIYFSYDVKMKEKGDIPEGYSVSREKKERFSLILESASTNQTSMYLCASRPPGGPESYEQYFGPGTRLTVT.

The genes are TRBV27 and TRBJ2-7, with D uncertain. V lost 7 bases, J lost 2 bases, and 3 bases lay in between. The V gene's germline CDR1 is MNHEY and CDR2 SMNVEV (reference sequence). The CDR3 has 10 residues. This chain's CDR3 is CASTPYEQYF. The CDR3, as DNA: TGTGCCAGCACTCCCTACGAGCAGTACTTC.

The chain carries TRBV5-6 and TRBJ2-7; tentatively, D is TRBD1 or TRBD2 (5 bases each). Deletions cut 2 bases from V and 1 base from J, with 10 bases between. The CDR3 runs to 14 residues. CDR1 SGHDT and CDR2 YYEEEE come from the germline V gene. CDR3 amino acids: CASSFGTASYEQYF. The CDR3 region has the DNA TGTGCCAGCAGCTTCGGGACGGCATCCTACGAGCAGTACTTC.

The gene calls are TRBV5-1 and TRBJ2-1, with a possible D match to TRBD2 (6 bases). The length of the CDR3 is 15 residues. Germline V lookup: CDR1 SGHRS, CDR2 YFSETQ. V lost 0 bases and J 0 bases, leaving 7 bases between the germline ends. The CDR3 nucleotides are TGCGCCAGCAGCTTGGAACTAGCCTCCTACAATGAGCAGTTCTTC. It specifies CASSLELASYNEQFF.

This chain joins TRBV9 and TRBJ2-2; the D call may be TRBD1 or TRBD2 (5 bases each). This CDR3 has 13 amino acids. The germline V gene has CDR1 SGDLS and CDR2 YYNGEE. V lost 4 bases and J lost 6, with 10 bases in between. The chain's CDR3 is CASSTQGAGELFF. The CDR3 nucleotides are TGTGCCAGCAGCACCCAGGGAGCCGGGGAGCTGTTTTTT.

This chain connects TRBV11-1 to TRBJ2-7; D gene ambiguous. The V and J ends lost 0 bases and 2 bases respectively, with 8 bases between them. The CDR3 totals 14 residues. From germline, CDR1 is SGHAT and CDR2 FQDESV (reference sequence). The CDR3 is CASSLARLPYEQYF. The DNA of the CDR3 is TGTGCCAGCAGCTTAGCGCGGCTTCCCTACGAGCAGTACTTC.

This clone was seen just once. V and J are TRBV14 and TRBJ2-1, with D possibly being TRBD2 (5 bases). The CDR3 is made up of 14 amino acids. The V gene lost 6 bases and the J gene lost 7 bases, with 16 bases spanning the gap. Per germline, CDR1 SGHDN and CDR2 FVKESK. In DNA, the CDR3 is TGTGCCAGCAGATCCGTCGGGATGGGGAATGAGCAGTTCTTC. Amino acids: CASRSVGMGNEQFF. Supplemented by reference TRBV14 and TRBJ2-1, the full variable domain reads EAGVTQFPSHSVIEKGQTVTLRCDPISGHDNLYWYRRVMGKEIKFLLHFVKESKQDESGMPNNRFLAERTGGTYSTLKVQPAELEDSGVYFCASRSVGMGNEQFFGPGTRLTVL.

This chain uses TRBV7-9 with TRBJ2-7; 11 bases agree with TRBD2. The CDR3 has 15 amino acids. Germline trimming cut 4 bases from V and 4 bases from J; bases unmatched to any gene: 6. Germline values: CDR1 SEHNR, CDR2 FQNEAQ (reference sequence). This CDR3 reads CASSSGTSGPYEQYF. The CDR3 DNA reads TGTGCCAGCAGCTCCGGGACTAGCGGTCCATACGAGCAGTACTTC. The full variable domain, with the rest looked up from reference TRBV7-9 and TRBJ2-7, is DTGVSQNPRHKITKRGQNVTFRCDPISEHNRLYWYRQTLGQGPEFLTYFQNEAQLEKSRLLSDRFSAERPKGSFSTLEIQRTEQGDSAMYLCASSSGTSGPYEQYFGPGTRLTVT.

V and J are TRBV9 and TRBJ2-5; a possible D gene is TRBD2 (5 bases). The CDR3 contains 14 residues. The germline V gene encodes CDR1 SGDLS and CDR2 YYNGEE. Between the trimmed V and J ends, which lost 3 bases and 5 bases, there was a span of 14 bases. Here the CDR3 reads CASSAAGLRETQYF. CDR3 sequence (DNA): TGTGCCAGCAGCGCAGCCGGACTCAGGGAGACCCAGTACTTC. The whole variable domain, remainder taken from reference TRBV9 and TRBJ2-5, is DSGVTQTPKHLITATGQRVTLRCSPRSGDLSVYWYQQSLDQGLQFLIQYYNGEERAKGNILERFSAQQFPDLHSELNLSSLELGDSALYFCASSAAGLRETQYFGPGTRLLVL.

The CDR3 here is CASSSGRNTIYF. For the CDR3, the DNA is TGTGCCAGCAGTTCGGGAAGAAACACCATATATTTT. This chain links TRBV27 with TRBJ1-3; no reliable D call. The V end lost 4 bases, the J end lost 5 bases, and 6 bases lay between the germline ends. The germline CDR1 and CDR2 sequences are MNHEY and SMNVEV (reference sequence). The CDR3 consists of 12 residues.

V usage is TRBV6-2 or TRBV6-3 and J usage is TRBJ2-7; 10 positions match TRBD1. V was pared by 6 bases and J by 5 bases, with 7 bases of the junction left unmatched. This CDR3 is built from 14 residues. Germline V gives CDR1 MNHEY, CDR2 SVGEGT. CDR3 protein: CASSQYDRGHEQYF. CDR3 bases: TGTGCCAGCAGCCAGTATGACAGGGGGCACGAGCAGTACTTC.

The rearrangement links TRBV5-1 to TRBJ2-3; D may be TRBD1 or TRBD2 (5 bases each). This CDR3 has 13 amino acids. V lost 5 bases and J 3 bases, leaving 10 bases between the germline ends. Germline CDR1 reads SGHRS; CDR2 reads YFSETQ. CDR3: CASRPGPTDTQYF. The CDR3 coding sequence is TGCGCCAGCAGGCCGGGACCGACAGATACGCAGTATTTT.

The chain recombines TRBV7-2 with TRBJ1-1; D might be TRBD1 (6 bases). V shed 5 bases and J shed 6 bases, with 13 bases lying between them. The CDR3 runs 13 residues. Germline assignment: CDR1 SGHTA and CDR2 FQGNSA. The CDR3 DNA sequence: TGTGCCAGCAGCCCCTCTGGGGGCGCTGAAGCTTTCTTT. Residues: CASSPSGGAEAFF.

The chain uses TRBV28 and TRBJ2-7; 7 positions match TRBD2. Germline CDR1 reads MDHEN; CDR2 reads SYDVKM. J lost 4 bases, V lost 5 bases, and 11 bases had no gene match. The CDR3 has 15 residues. CDR3 sequence: CASSPPGLVGYEQYF. The DNA for the CDR3 is TGTGCCAGCAGTCCTCCAGGACTAGTGGGTTACGAGCAGTACTTC.

The chain couples TRBV18 to TRBJ1-5, with TRBD1 matching 7 bases. The germline V gene encodes CDR1 KGHSH and CDR2 LQKENI. The CDR3 sequence is 14 residues long. J gave up 3 bases and V 6 bases, and 5 bases lay outside the gene matches. CDR3: CASSPGQYNQPQHF. DNA of the CDR3: TGTGCCAGCTCCCCGGGACAGTACAATCAGCCCCAGCATTTT.

The V call is TRBV9, the J call TRBJ1-2; D is unresolved. Trimming removed 0 bases from V and 5 bases from J, with 8 bases in between. Germline lookup yields CDR1 SGDLS and CDR2 YYNGEE. CDR3 length equals 13 residues. The CDR3 coding sequence is TGTGCCAGCAGCGTAGAGGAAGCTTATGGCTACACCTTC. Amino acids: CASSVEEAYGYTF.

This chain links TRBV19 with TRBJ2-3; 10 bases match TRBD2. Germline CDR1 is LNHDA and CDR2 is SQIVND (reference sequence). The J segment lost 2 bases and the V segment lost 6 bases, leaving 8 bases of the junction unmatched. The CDR3 has 16 amino acids. The CDR3 sequence is CASRGSGGSYTDTQYF. The CDR3 DNA reads as TGTGCCAGTAGAGGTAGCGGGGGGAGCTACACAGATACGCAGTATTTT.

The J gene is TRBJ1-2, the V gene TRBV7-2; D possibly corresponds to TRBD1 (5 bases). The CDR3 spans 14 residues. CDR1 is SGHTA, CDR2 FQGNSA, per germline. Trimming took 5 bases from V and 4 from J, leaving 14 bases between them. The CDR3 DNA reads as TGTGCCAGCAGCCCTATCGGGGGAATCTATGGCTACACCTTC. This codes for CASSPIGGIYGYTF.

CDR3 nucleotide sequence: TGCGCCAGCAGCCCGGTGATACAGGGAGCCTCCGGGGAGCTGTTTTTT. Protein product: CASSPVIQGASGELFF. The chain couples TRBV4-3 to TRBJ2-2; weak D call: TRBD1 (6 bases). The germline V gene has CDR1 LGHNA and CDR2 YSLEER. This CDR3 has 16 amino acids. V gave up 4 bases and J gave up 6 bases, with 18 bases separating them.

V and J are TRBV7-9 and TRBJ2-7, with D uncertain. The CDR3 runs 11 residues. CDR1 and CDR2 from the germline V gene are SEHNR and FQNEAQ (reference sequence). V dropped 5 bases and J dropped 6 bases, with 8 bases sitting between them. CDR3 DNA: TGTGCCAGCAGCCCAGCCTCCGAGCAGTACTTC. Amino acid sequence: CASSPASEQYF.

V gene TRBV29-1 combines with J gene TRBJ2-2; no clear D gene. Looked up from germline, CDR1 is SQVTM and CDR2 is ANQGSEA. The CDR3 loop spans 12 amino acids. The germline V and J ends were trimmed by 4 bases and 3 bases, with 6 bases remaining between them. The CDR3 bases are TGCAGCGTTGTGTTGGACACCGGGGAGCTGTTTTTT. It is translated as CSVVLDTGELFF.